This TCR beta chain was recorded in a study of beta chain features in type 1 diabetes. Expressed TCRB transcripts were sequenced after all isolated RNA was converted to cDNA. Clones were sequenced by immunoSEQ multiplex PCR, and TCRdb holds only the in-frame ones, with some missing. Found here are hundreds of thousands of clones, roughly 8% of them singletons; the top ten hold approximately 0.47%. The clonotype comes from a woman under 30 in good health. The sample consisted of central memory CD4+ T cells from blood.

The CDR3 reads CASSLASSSYEQYF. CDR3 DNA: TGTGCCAGCAGCTTAGCCAGCAGCTCCTACGAGCAGTACTTC. The chain couples TRBV7-9 to TRBJ2-7; D remains ambiguous. This CDR3 has 14 residues. The V end was cut by 0 bases, the J end by 0 bases, with 6 bases between. Per the germline V gene, CDR1 is SEHNR and CDR2 is FQNEAQ (reference sequence).